This T cell receptor beta chain appears in the sequencing data of a study of radiotherapy plus CTLA-4 blockade in lung cancer. Only a few counts were recorded for this clone. What it recognizes is unknown. The assay was immunoSEQ multiplex PCR, and TCRdb's table has in-frame clones only and misses some. The sample gives about 38,000 clones, 60% to 75% of which show up once; about 8.9% is in the top ten. V was pared by 1 base and J by 4 bases, with 8 bases between. From germline, CDR1 is ENHRY and CDR2 SYGVKD. There are 14 residues in the CDR3. Regarding the study as a whole: Strongest reported response predictors: early blood clone changes and post-radiation interferon-beta.

The rearrangement joins TRBV10-3 to TRBJ1-5, with unresolved D. The clonotype was recovered from a human donor with non-small cell lung cancer who had stable disease on radiotherapy plus ipilimumab. The source was peripheral blood, collected from a patient treated with radiotherapy plus ipilimumab. The CDR3 DNA reads as TGTGCCATCAGTGAGTTTGGGGATAATCAGCCCCAGCATTTT. Translating it yields CAISEFGDNQPQHF.